This T cell receptor beta chain comes out of a study of blood T cell repertoires in COVID-19. This CDR3 comprises 13 residues. Germline V CDR1 and CDR2: GTSNPN, SVGIG (reference sequence). The V and J ends lost 4 bases and 10 bases, in that order; junction bases with no gene match: 10. Per the original data handling: Using reference gene primer amplification, nucleated cell counts were estimated. The method was immunoSEQ multiplex PCR; TCRdb's version includes in-frame clones alone and lacks a portion of them. That table supplies the V and J calls and clone size; D and trimming were determined from the DNA. Of around 370,000 clones listed, 85% to 90% are singletons.

Sequencing input: peripheral blood. The clonotype originates from a woman in her forties or fifties with COVID-19, enrolled during active disease. The chain carries TRBV30 and TRBJ1-1; 9 bases are shared with TRBD1. DNA for the CDR3: TGTGCCTGGATAACAGGGGGCGTCTTGGTAGCTTTCTTT. Residues: CAWITGGVLVAFF.